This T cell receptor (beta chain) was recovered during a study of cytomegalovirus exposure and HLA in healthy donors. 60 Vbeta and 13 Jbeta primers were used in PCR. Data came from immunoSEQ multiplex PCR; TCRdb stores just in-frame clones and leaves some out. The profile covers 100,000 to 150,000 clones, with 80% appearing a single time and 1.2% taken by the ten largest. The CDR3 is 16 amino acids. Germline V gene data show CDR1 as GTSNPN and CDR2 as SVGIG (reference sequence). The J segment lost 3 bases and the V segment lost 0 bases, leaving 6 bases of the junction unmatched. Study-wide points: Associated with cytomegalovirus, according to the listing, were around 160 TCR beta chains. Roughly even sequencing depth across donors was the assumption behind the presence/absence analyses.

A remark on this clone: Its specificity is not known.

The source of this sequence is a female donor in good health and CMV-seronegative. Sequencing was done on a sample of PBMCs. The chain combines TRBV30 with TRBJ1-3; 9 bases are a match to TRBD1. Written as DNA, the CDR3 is TGTGCCTGGAGTGTACACAGGGGGCTCGGTGGAAACACCATATATTTT. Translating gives CAWSVHRGLGGNTIYF.